This T cell receptor beta chain was captured by sequencing in a study of T cell changes during pregnancy in multiple sclerosis (dated 2019 in TCRdb). In the study overall: In women with multiple sclerosis, the researchers looked at how the T cell repertoire shifted as pregnancy progressed.

Concerning this clone: The antigen this receptor binds is unknown. No base quality values were provided; no much bigger clone lies one nucleotide off.

CDR3 length: 15 amino acids, cysteine to phenylalanine. CDR3 DNA only is kept here, 45 bases in frame from base 1. V is shortened by 3 bases, J by 0 bases, and the region joining them spans 11 bases. As encoded in the germline V gene, CDR1 is SGHRS while CDR2 is YFSETQ. Library creation used the immunoSEQ multiplex PCR assay. TCRdb stores this immuneACCESS table with in-frame sequences only. Part of the clones is absent; in the studies checked, under half of the shortfall reflects unresolved V genes, and no reason is known for the rest. Within this sample are around 71,000 clones, with over 85% of them counted one time only. The ten largest clones represent roughly 1.2% of the sample.

This TCR came from a female donor with multiple sclerosis, enrolled in a pregnancy study. The rearrangement joined TRBV5-1 to TRBJ2-3, with no reliable assignment of the D segment. The sample here was peripheral blood, taken in the third trimester of pregnancy. The bases read TGCGCCAGCAGCTCGAGCGTTTCTAGCACAGATACGCAGTATTTT. Its product reads: CASSSSVSSTDTQYF.